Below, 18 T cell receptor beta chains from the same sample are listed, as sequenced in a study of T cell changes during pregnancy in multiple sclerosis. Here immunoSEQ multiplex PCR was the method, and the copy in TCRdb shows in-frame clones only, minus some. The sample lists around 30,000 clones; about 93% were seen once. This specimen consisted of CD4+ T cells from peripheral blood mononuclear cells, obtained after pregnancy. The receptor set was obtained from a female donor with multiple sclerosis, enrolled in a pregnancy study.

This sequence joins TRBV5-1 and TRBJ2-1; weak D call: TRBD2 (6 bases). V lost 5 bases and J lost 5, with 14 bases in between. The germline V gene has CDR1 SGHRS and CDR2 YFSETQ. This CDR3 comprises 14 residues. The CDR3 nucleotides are TGCGCCAGCAGAGAGGGACTCCGAAACAATGAGCAGTTCTTC. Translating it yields CASREGLRNNEQFF.

The CDR3 DNA sequence: TGTGCCAGCAGCTTGGAGCCCCGGGGGTGGGAGACCCAGTACTTC. Translating it yields CASSLEPRGWETQYF. The genes are TRBV5-5 and TRBJ2-5; tentative D call: TRBD2 (6 bases). Germline CDR1 SGHKS, CDR2 YYEKEE (reference sequence). This CDR3 has 15 amino acids. The ends were cut back, 0 bases at V and 5 bases at J, with 14 bases in the middle.

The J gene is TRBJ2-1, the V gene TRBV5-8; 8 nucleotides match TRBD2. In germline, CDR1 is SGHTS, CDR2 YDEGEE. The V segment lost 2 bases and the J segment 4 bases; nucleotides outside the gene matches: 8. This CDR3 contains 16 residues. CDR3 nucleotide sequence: TGTGCCAGCAGCTTCGTCACACTAGCGGCATACAATGAGCAGTTCTTC. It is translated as CASSFVTLAAYNEQFF.

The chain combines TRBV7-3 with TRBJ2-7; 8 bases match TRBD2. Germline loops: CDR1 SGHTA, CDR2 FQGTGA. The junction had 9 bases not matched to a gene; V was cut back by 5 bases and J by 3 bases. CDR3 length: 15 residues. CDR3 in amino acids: CASSRDTSGGYEQYF. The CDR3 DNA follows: TGTGCCAGCAGCCGAGACACCAGCGGGGGCTACGAGCAGTACTTC.

The CDR3, as DNA: TGCGCCAGCAGCTTCATCAGGGACACTGAAGCTTTCTTT. It translates to CASSFIRDTEAFF. The rearrangement joins TRBV5-1 to TRBJ1-1; D may be TRBD1 (5 bases). Germline CDR1 reads SGHRS; CDR2 reads YFSETQ. V lost 2 bases, J lost 3 bases, and 8 bases lay in between. This CDR3 spans 13 amino acids. The full variable domain, completed using reference TRBV5-1 and TRBJ1-1, is KAGVTQTPRYLIKTRGQQVTLSCSPISGHRSVSWYQQTPGQGLQFLFEYFSETQRNKGNFPGRFSGRQFSNSRSEMNVSTLELGDSALYLCASSFIRDTEAFFGQGTRLTVV.

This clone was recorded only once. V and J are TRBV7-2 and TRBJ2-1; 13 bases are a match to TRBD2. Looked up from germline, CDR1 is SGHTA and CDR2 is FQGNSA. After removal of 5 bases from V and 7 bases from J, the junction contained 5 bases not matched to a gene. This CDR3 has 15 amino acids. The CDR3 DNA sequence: TGTGCCAGCAGCCCGGGACTAGCGGGAAGGAATGAGCAGTTCTTC. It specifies CASSPGLAGRNEQFF. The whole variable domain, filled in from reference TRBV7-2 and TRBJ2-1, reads GAGVSQSPSNKVTEKGKDVELRCDPISGHTALYWYRQSLGQGLEFLIYFQGNSAPDKSGLPSDRFSAERTGGSVSTLTIQRTQQEDSAVYLCASSPGLAGRNEQFFGPGTRLTVL.

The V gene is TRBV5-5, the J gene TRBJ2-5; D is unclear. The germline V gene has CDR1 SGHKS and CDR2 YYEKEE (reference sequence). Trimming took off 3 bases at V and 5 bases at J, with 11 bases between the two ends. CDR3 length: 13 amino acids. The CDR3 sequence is CASSSTVTETQYF. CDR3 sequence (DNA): TGTGCCAGCAGCTCTACAGTTACGGAGACCCAGTACTTC.

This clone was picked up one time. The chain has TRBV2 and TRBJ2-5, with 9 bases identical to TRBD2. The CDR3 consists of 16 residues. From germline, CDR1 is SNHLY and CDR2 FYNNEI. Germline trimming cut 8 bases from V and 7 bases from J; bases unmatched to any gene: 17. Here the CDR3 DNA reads TGTGCCAGCCACAAGCTAGCGGGACCTACCACTAGGACCCAGTACTTC. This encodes CASHKLAGPTTRTQYF.

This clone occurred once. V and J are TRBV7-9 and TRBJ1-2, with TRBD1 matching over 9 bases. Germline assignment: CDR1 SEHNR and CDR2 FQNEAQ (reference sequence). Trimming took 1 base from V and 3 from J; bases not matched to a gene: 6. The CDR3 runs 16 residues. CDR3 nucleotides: TGTGCCAGCAGCTTAGGGCGGGACAGGGTTGACTATGGCTACACCTTC. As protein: CASSLGRDRVDYGYTF.

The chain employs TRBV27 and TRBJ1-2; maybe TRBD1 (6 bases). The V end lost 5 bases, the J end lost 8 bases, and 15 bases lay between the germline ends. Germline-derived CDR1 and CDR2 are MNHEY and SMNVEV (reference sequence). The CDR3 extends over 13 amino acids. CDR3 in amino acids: CASSLTGYRGYTF. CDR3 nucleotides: TGTGCCAGCAGTCTCACAGGGTATCGGGGCTACACCTTC.

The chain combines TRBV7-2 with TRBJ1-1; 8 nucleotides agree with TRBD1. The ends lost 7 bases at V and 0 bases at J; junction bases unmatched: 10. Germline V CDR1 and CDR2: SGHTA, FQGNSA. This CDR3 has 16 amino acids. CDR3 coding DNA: TGTGCCAGCAACAGGGGGGCAGGGCGAATGAACACTGAAGCTTTCTTT. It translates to CASNRGAGRMNTEAFF.

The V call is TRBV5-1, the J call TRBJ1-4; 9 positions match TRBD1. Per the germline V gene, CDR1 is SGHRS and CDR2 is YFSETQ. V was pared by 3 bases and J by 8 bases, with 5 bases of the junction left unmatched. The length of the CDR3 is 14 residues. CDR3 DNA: TGCGCCAGCAGCTCCGGGACAGGGAACGAAAAACTGTTTTTT. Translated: CASSSGTGNEKLFF.

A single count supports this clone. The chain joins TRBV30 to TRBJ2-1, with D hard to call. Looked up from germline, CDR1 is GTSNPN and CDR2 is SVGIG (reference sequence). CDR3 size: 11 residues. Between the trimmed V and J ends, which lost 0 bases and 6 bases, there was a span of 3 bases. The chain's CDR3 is CAWSVRNEQFF. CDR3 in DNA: TGTGCCTGGAGTGTTCGCAATGAGCAGTTCTTC.

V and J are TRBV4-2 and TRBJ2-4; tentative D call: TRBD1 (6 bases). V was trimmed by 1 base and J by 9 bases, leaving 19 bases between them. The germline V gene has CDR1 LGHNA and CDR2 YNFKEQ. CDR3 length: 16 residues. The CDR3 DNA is TGTGCCAGCAGCCAAGCCGACAGGCCGGGTGGGGGCATTCAGTACTTC. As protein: CASSQADRPGGGIQYF.

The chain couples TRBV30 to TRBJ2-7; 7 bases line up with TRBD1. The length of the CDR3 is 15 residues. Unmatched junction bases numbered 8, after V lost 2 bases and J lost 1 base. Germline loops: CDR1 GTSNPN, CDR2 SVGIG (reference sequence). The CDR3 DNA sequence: TGTGCCTGGAGTTACTCCGGGACAGTATCCTACGAGCAGTACTTC. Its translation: CAWSYSGTVSYEQYF. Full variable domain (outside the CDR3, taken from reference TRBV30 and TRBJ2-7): SQTIHQWPATLVQPVGSPLSLECTVEGTSNPNLYWYRQAAGRGLQLLFYSVGIGQISSEVPQNLSASRPQDRQFILSSKKLLLSDSGFYLCAWSYSGTVSYEQYFGPGTRLTVT.

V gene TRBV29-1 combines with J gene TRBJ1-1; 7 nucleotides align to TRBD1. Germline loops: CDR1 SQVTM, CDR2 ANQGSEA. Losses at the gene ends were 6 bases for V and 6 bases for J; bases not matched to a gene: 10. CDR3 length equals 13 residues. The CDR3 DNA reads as TGCAGCGTGGCCCGACAGGGCTCTGCTGAAGCTTTCTTT. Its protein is CSVARQGSAEAFF.

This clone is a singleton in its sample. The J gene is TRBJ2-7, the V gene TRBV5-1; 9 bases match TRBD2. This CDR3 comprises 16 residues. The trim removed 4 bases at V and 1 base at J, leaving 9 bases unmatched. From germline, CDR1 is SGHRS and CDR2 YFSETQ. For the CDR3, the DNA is TGCGCCAGCAGCCCGCGGGGGGGGGAGACTTCCTACGAGCAGTACTTC. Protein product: CASSPRGGETSYEQYF.

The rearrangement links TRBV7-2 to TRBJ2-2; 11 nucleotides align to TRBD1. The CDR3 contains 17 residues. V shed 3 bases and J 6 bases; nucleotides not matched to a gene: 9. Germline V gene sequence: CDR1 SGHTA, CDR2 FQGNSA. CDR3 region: CASSFPRTGGLPGELFF. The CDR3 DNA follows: TGTGCCAGCAGCTTTCCCCGGACAGGGGGCCTCCCCGGGGAGCTGTTTTTT.